Below are 17 T cell receptor beta chains sequenced from a single sample in a study of cytomegalovirus exposure and HLA in healthy donors (dated by TCRdb to between 2016 and 2019). Libraries were constructed by the immunoSEQ multiplex PCR assay. The multiplex PCR relied on a mix of 60 forward primers for TCR Vbeta segments and 13 reverse primers for TCR Jbeta segments. The table was pulled from immuneACCESS by TCRdb, which kept in-frame rearrangements only. Such tables lose some clones; where checked, under half of the loss comes from unresolved V genes, and the rest has no known cause. This sample lists about 140,000 clones; 60% to 80% were detected once. The ten largest clones represent 1.5% to 2% of the sample. Sequenced: PBMCs. The origin of the receptors is a woman in her thirties in good health and CMV-seronegative.

In this sample, this clone turned up a few times. CDR3: CASSPQTAGNEQFF. CDR3 coding DNA: TGTGCCAGCAGCCCCCAGACTGCGGGCAATGAGCAGTTCTTC. J is TRBJ2-1 and V is TRBV25-1; a weak D match, TRBD2 (5 bases). The CDR3 spans 14 residues. Between the trimmed V and J ends, which lost 6 bases and 6 bases, there was a span of 15 bases. CDR1 is MGHDK, CDR2 SYGVNS, per germline.

This clone has a single count. The chain combines TRBV5-1 with TRBJ2-5; 9 bases align to TRBD1. There are 14 residues in the CDR3. Germline V gives CDR1 SGHRS, CDR2 YFSETQ. Losses at the gene ends were 4 bases for V and 4 bases for J; bases not matched to a gene: 5. For the CDR3, the DNA is TGCGCCAGCAGCCAGGGACAGGGTCGAGAGACCCAGTACTTC. This translates into CASSQGQGRETQYF.

The chain joins TRBV2 to TRBJ1-1, with D tentatively TRBD1 (6 bases). The V end lost 9 bases, the J end lost 2 bases, and 16 bases lay between the germline ends. The CDR3 extends over 14 amino acids. Looked up from germline, CDR1 is SNHLY and CDR2 is FYNNEI. This chain's CDR3 is CASVVGHLNTEAFF. The DNA of the CDR3 is TGTGCCAGTGTCGTGGGACACCTAAACACTGAAGCTTTCTTT. The full variable domain, completed using reference TRBV2 and TRBJ1-1, is EPEVTQTPSHQVTQMGQEVILRCVPISNHLYFYWYRQILGQKVEFLVSFYNNEISEKSEIFDDQFSVERPDGSNFTLKIRSTKLEDSAMYFCASVVGHLNTEAFFGQGTRLTVV.

The chain recombines TRBV29-1 with TRBJ2-7; 10 bases are shared with TRBD1. The CDR3 length is 14 residues. V shed 6 bases, J shed 1 base, and the junction held 6 bases outside the gene matches. Germline V gives CDR1 SQVTM, CDR2 ANQGSEA. The DNA for the CDR3 is TGCAGCGTGGCCGGGACAGGGGATTCCTACGAGCAGTACTTC. Translation gives CSVAGTGDSYEQYF.

The CDR3 region has the DNA TGTGCTAGTGGTTTGAGGAGGGATACGGACAGGGGGCAGCGGGGTTCCTACGAGCAGTACTTC. This encodes CASGLRRDTDRGQRGSYEQYF. The genes are TRBV12-5 and TRBJ2-7; 11 bases agree with TRBD1. With V trimmed by 2 bases and J by 1 base, 19 bases remained unmatched. Germline V CDR1 and CDR2: LGHNT, FRNRAP. There are 21 residues in the CDR3.

This clone appeared a few times. Within the sample, other DNA sequences also encode this same CDR3. J is TRBJ1-5 and V is TRBV18; perhaps TRBD1 as D (6 bases). The germline gives CDR1 KGHSH, CDR2 LQKENI. Trimming removed 2 bases at V and 7 bases at J, with 15 bases between. CDR3 length: 15 residues. CDR3 amino acids: CASSPKVGAGQPQHF. The CDR3 nucleotides read TGTGCCAGCTCACCAAAGGTGGGGGCGGGCCAGCCCCAGCATTTT.

J is TRBJ1-1 and V is TRBV27, with D possibly matching TRBD1 (5 bases). The ends were cut back, 2 bases at V and 3 bases at J, with 7 bases in the middle. The CDR3 extends over 13 amino acids. Germline CDR1 MNHEY, CDR2 SMNVEV (reference sequence). The CDR3 DNA reads TGTGCCAGCAGTTTAACGGGGGACACTGAAGCTTTCTTT. Protein product: CASSLTGDTEAFF.

The V gene is TRBV7-8, the J gene TRBJ2-6, with unresolved D. The V gene lost 6 bases and the J gene lost 2 bases, with 17 bases spanning the gap. Germline lookup yields CDR1 SGHVS and CDR2 FQNEAQ. The CDR3 covers 17 residues. CDR3 amino acids: CASRKMGDSTGANVLTF. The CDR3 coding sequence is TGTGCCAGCAGAAAGATGGGTGACTCGACTGGGGCCAACGTCCTGACTTTC.

CDR3 sequence (DNA): TGCGCCAGCAGCTACGGACAGGGACGAGAAGCTTTCTTT. Translated, it gives CASSYGQGREAFF. The chain uses TRBV5-1 and TRBJ1-1; 8 bases are shared with TRBD1. The CDR3 length is 13 residues. V trimming: 3 bases; J trimming: 8 bases; junction bases outside the gene matches: 6. Germline V lookup: CDR1 SGHRS, CDR2 YFSETQ.

V usage is TRBV6-6 and J usage is TRBJ2-1, with D maybe TRBD2 (5 bases). Germline CDR1 MNHNY, CDR2 SVGAGI (reference sequence). Deletions cut 6 bases from V and 6 bases from J, with 12 bases between. The CDR3 contains 13 residues. CDR3 sequence: CASSRGLSNEQFF. CDR3 nucleotide sequence: TGTGCCAGCAGCCGGGGTCTTTCCAATGAGCAGTTCTTC.

The chain recombines TRBV11-1 with TRBJ1-2; D possibly corresponds to TRBD1 (5 bases). Germline V gene lookup returns CDR1 SGHAT and CDR2 FQDESV (reference sequence). The CDR3 loop spans 15 amino acids. Trimming left V 8 bases short and J 2 bases short, with 18 bases between. The CDR3 DNA reads TGTGCCAGCGCCCAGGGTGATTGGGTGAACTATGGCTACACCTTC. Translated: CASAQGDWVNYGYTF. The entire variable domain, with the rest obtained from reference TRBV11-1 and TRBJ1-2, is as follows: EAEVAQSPRYKITEKSQAVAFWCDPISGHATLYWYRQILGQGPELLVQFQDESVVDDSQLPKDRFSAERLKGVDSTLKIQPAELGDSAMYLCASAQGDWVNYGYTFGSGTRLTVV.

The chain is built from TRBV7-2 and TRBJ2-7; a weak D match, TRBD1 (6 bases). Trimming removed 6 bases from V and 1 base from J, with 13 bases in between. CDR1 and CDR2 (germline): SGHTA, FQGNSA. This CDR3 is 14 amino acids long. CDR3 bases: TGTGCCAGCAGGCTAGGGGGATCTTCCTACGAGCAGTACTTC. Amino acids: CASRLGGSSYEQYF.

The V and J genes are TRBV19 and TRBJ1-6, with D possibly being TRBD1 (5 bases). V lost 7 bases and J lost 7, with 11 bases in between. This CDR3 is 13 amino acids long. The V gene's germline CDR1 is LNHDA and CDR2 SQIVND (reference sequence). CDR3 nucleotide sequence: TGTGCCAGTAAGCCCAGGGCGAATTCACCCCTCCACTTT. It is translated as CASKPRANSPLHF.

This sequence joins TRBV6-1 and TRBJ1-3, with D unclear. V was pared by 5 bases and J by 3 bases, with 14 bases between. Germline-derived CDR1 and CDR2 are MNHNS and SASEGT. This CDR3 has 15 residues. CDR3 in DNA: TGTGCCAGCAGTAGCTCAACGGGTTATGGAAACACCATATATTTT. Protein product: CASSSSTGYGNTIYF.

The gene calls are TRBV21-1 and TRBJ2-7; the table gives TRBD1 as D, unverified against the DNA. TRBV21-1 is marked as a pseudogene. The CDR3 is 11 amino acids. In nucleotides, the CDR3 is TGTGCCAGGGGACAGGGGCCCGAGCAGTACTTC. Its translation is CARGQGPEQYF.

The CDR3 region has the DNA TGTGCCAGCAGCCTGACAGGGGAAATCTATGGCTACACCTTC. This translates into CASSLTGEIYGYTF. The J gene is TRBJ1-2, the V gene TRBV5-4, with 8 bases identical to TRBD1. The CDR3 has 14 amino acids. Germline CDR1 reads SGHNT; CDR2 reads YYREEE (reference sequence). J gave up 4 bases and V 4 bases, and 6 bases lay outside the gene matches.

The gene calls are TRBV6-5 and TRBJ2-3; weak D call: TRBD2 (6 bases). The germline V gene encodes CDR1 MNHEY and CDR2 SVGAGI. The CDR3 loop spans 12 amino acids. Trimming cost V 2 bases and J 11 bases, with 11 bases left between them. The CDR3 spells CASSYHAGWQYF. CDR3 coding DNA: TGTGCCAGCAGTTACCACGCGGGATGGCAGTATTTT.